These T cell receptor beta chains were read from a single sample in a study of CDR3 diversity in severe acne. TCRdb re-called the PCR reads with MiXCR, one entry per CDR3 protein. The table lists around 94,000 distinct CDR3 sequences, roughly 51% of them singletons. Sequencing used blood. Receptor source: a male donor with acne. Each CDR3 is given with its conserved first and last residue. The D gene is left open where the match is weak. Where a row states a size, it is once, few, many or the class of an expanded clone; other rows omit it.

>-|TRBJ2-7|-|TRBV11-2
CASSIPSYEQYF
TGTGCCAGCAGCATCCCTTCCTACGAGCAGTACTTC
>TRBD1|TRBJ1-2|few|TRBV2
CASSLDRDGYTF
TGTGCCAGCAGCTTGGACAGGGATGGCTACACCTTC
>-|TRBJ1-2|few|TRBV6-5
CASSYGIGNYGYTF
TGTGCCAGCAGTTATGGGATAGGGAACTACGGCTACACCTTC
>-|TRBJ2-2|-|TRBV7-3
CASSLLGENSSDTGELFF
TGTGCCAGCAGCTTATTGGGGGAGAACAGCTCGGACACCGGGGAGCTGTTTTTT
>-|TRBJ2-7|-|TRBV12-3/TRBV12-4
CASTLGGTGSYEQYF
TGTGCCAGCACTCTGGGGGGGACAGGCTCCTACGAGCAGTACTTC
>TRBD2|TRBJ2-5|few|TRBV7-9
CASSLYSGSFETQYF
TGTGCCAGCAGCTTGTATAGCGGGAGTTTTGAGACCCAGTACTTC
>TRBD2|TRBJ2-5|-|TRBV2
CASGGSRGETQYF
TGTGCCAGCGGCGGGAGCAGAGGGGAGACCCAGTACTTC
>TRBD1|TRBJ2-2|-|TRBV11-1
CASSPRTGTENTGELFF
TGTGCCAGCAGCCCAAGAACCGGGACAGAGAACACCGGGGAGCTGTTTTTT
>-|TRBJ2-7|medium-sized|TRBV20-1
CSARGGGNEQYF
TGCAGTGCTAGAGGTGGAGGTAACGAGCAGTACTTC
>-|TRBJ1-5|many|TRBV5-6
CASSLGNQPQHF
TGTGCCAGCAGCTTGGGAAATCAGCCCCAGCATTTT
>-|TRBJ2-7|-|TRBV5-8
CASSLFGTGVLQYF
TGTGCCAGCAGCTTGTTCGGGACCGGAGTTTTGCAGTACTTC
>-|TRBJ1-2|-|TRBV27
CASSLSSVYGYTF
TGTGCCAGCAGTTTATCCTCAGTATATGGCTACACCTTC
>-|TRBJ1-1|-|TRBV29-1
CSVEQQGNTEAFF
TGCAGCGTTGAACAACAGGGGAACACTGAAGCTTTCTTT
>-|TRBJ2-4|few|TRBV5-6
CASSLGRGIIQYF
TGTGCCAGCAGCTTGGGGAGAGGGATCATTCAGTACTTC
>-|TRBJ2-2|-|TRBV19
CASGRGLAVNTGELFF
TGTGCCAGTGGGCGGGGGCTAGCGGTGAACACCGGGGAGCTGTTTTTT
>TRBD1|TRBJ1-4|few|TRBV20-1
CSASPPLSQGRSEKLFF
TGCAGTGCTAGTCCCCCCCTTTCACAGGGGCGTTCTGAAAAACTGTTTTTT
>TRBD1|TRBJ1-2|-|TRBV7-4
CASSLVDRAVLHGYTF
TGTGCCAGCAGCTTGGTGGACAGGGCGGTGTTACATGGCTACACCTTC
>-|TRBJ1-3|many|TRBV25-1
CASSESGAGNTIYF
TGTGCCAGCAGTGAATCGGGGGCTGGAAACACCATATATTTT
>-|TRBJ2-7|few|TRBV7-8
CASSLALTGEQYF
TGTGCCAGCAGCTTAGCCCTTACGGGCGAGCAGTACTTC
>-|TRBJ2-7|many|TRBV6-1
CASSDHTGPSSYEQYF
TGTGCCAGCAGTGACCACACAGGGCCATCCTCCTACGAGCAGTACTTC
>TRBD2|TRBJ2-7|-|TRBV7-2
CASSPTALAGGPNSYEQYF
TGTGCCAGCAGCCCTACGGCCTTAGCGGGAGGGCCAAACTCCTACGAGCAGTACTTC
>-|TRBJ1-5|-|TRBV5-4
CASSLGQVIQPQHF
TGTGCCAGCAGCTTGGGACAGGTGATTCAGCCCCAGCATTTT